The 9 T cell receptor beta chains in this list originate from one sample, sequenced in a study of neurological immune-mediated disorders (dated by TCRdb to about 2019). The library came from 5' RACE. The data were produced on an Illumina HiSeq 2500. TCRdb reanalyzed the raw reads on its own, using fastp at Q25 for trimming and MiXCR for clone calling, and kept in-frame beta chains. Every distinct CDR3 protein forms one entry, paired with its most common genes and DNA. The sample records over 15,000 distinct CDR3 sequences, around 10% of which are singletons. The top ten hold under 30% of the sample. The sample consisted of CD8+ T cells from blood. The receptors here all came from a woman aged 45-65 years in good health.

Ten or more counts support this clonotype. The chain has TRBV20-1 and TRBJ2-7; TRBD1 is a possible D gene (6 bases). Germline V gives CDR1 DFQATT, CDR2 SNEGSKA (reference sequence). The V end lost 6 bases, the J end lost 0 bases, and 15 bases lay between the germline ends. The CDR3 is made up of 14 amino acids. The CDR3: CSAVRTAVSYEQYF. The CDR3 coding sequence is TGCAGTGCAGTACGGACAGCCGTCTCCTACGAGCAGTACTTC.

This clonotype has a count of ten or more. V gene TRBV6-5 combines with J gene TRBJ2-3, with 12 bases aligning to TRBD2. V trimming: 7 bases; J trimming: 4 bases; junction bases outside the gene matches: 6. The CDR3 sequence is 15 residues long. Germline values: CDR1 MNHEY, CDR2 SVGAGI. CDR3 region: CASNPTSGSPDTQYF. In DNA, the CDR3 is TGTGCCAGCAACCCGACTAGCGGGAGCCCAGATACGCAGTATTTT.

In its sample, this clonotype was seen many times. The V gene is TRBV7-9, the J gene TRBJ2-7; 8 nucleotides agree with TRBD1. After removal of 1 base from V and 3 bases from J, the junction contained 5 bases not matched to a gene. The CDR3 length is 15 residues. The V gene's germline CDR1 is SEHNR and CDR2 FQNEAQ (reference sequence). The CDR3 loop reads CASSLVAGGIYEQYF. The CDR3 DNA reads TGTGCCAGCAGCTTAGTGGCAGGGGGCATCTACGAGCAGTACTTC.

This clonotype was seen ten or more times. The rearrangement links TRBV5-1 to TRBJ1-1; TRBD1 matches 7 bases. Germline CDR1 is SGHRS and CDR2 is YFSETQ. V lost 3 bases to trimming and J lost 3 bases; unmatched junction nucleotides: 2. The CDR3 runs to 13 residues. CDR3 nucleotide sequence: TGCGCCAGCAGCTCGACAGGGTACACTGAAGCTTTCTTT. It encodes CASSSTGYTEAFF.

This clonotype was detected ten times or more. This rearrangement joins TRBV3-1 to TRBJ1-6; possibly TRBD1 for D (5 bases). The CDR3 is 17 residues long. V was pared by 0 bases and J by 9 bases, with 18 bases between. The germline V gene has CDR1 LGHDT and CDR2 YNNKEL (reference sequence). The CDR3, as DNA: TGTGCCAGCAGCCAAGACGGCAGGGCTACAGTCACTTCACCCCTCCACTTT. Its translation is CASSQDGRATVTSPLHF.

This clonotype was counted many times. The chain joins TRBV27 to TRBJ2-7; 7 positions agree with TRBD1. The CDR3 sequence is 13 residues long. Germline trimming cut 6 bases from V and 0 bases from J; bases unmatched to any gene: 2. The germline CDR1 and CDR2 sequences are MNHEY and SMNVEV (reference sequence). The CDR3 bases are TGTGCCAGCAGGACAGGGACCTCCTACGAGCAGTACTTC. It is translated as CASRTGTSYEQYF.

This clonotype occurred many times. The rearrangement uses TRBV5-1 and TRBJ2-7; no firm D call. CDR1 is SGHRS and CDR2 is YFSETQ in the germline V gene. The CDR3 length is 12 residues. V was trimmed by 4 bases and J by 3 bases, leaving 8 bases between them. The CDR3 is CASSPNGYEQYF. The CDR3 DNA is TGCGCCAGCAGCCCCAACGGCTACGAGCAGTACTTC.

The rearrangement joins TRBV7-3 to TRBJ2-3; 9 bases are a match to TRBD2. The CDR3 is 15 residues long. The germline CDR1 and CDR2 sequences are SGHTA and FQGTGA. Trimming at V came to 3 bases and at J to 5 bases, leaving 6 bases not matched to a gene. CDR3 nucleotides: TGTGCCAGCAGCTTTGGAGCGGGGGGTCAAGATACGCAGTATTTT. It encodes CASSFGAGGQDTQYF.

This clonotype was observed at least ten times. The chain combines TRBV9 with TRBJ2-4; the D call may be TRBD1 or TRBD2 (5 bases each). Germline CDR1 is SGDLS and CDR2 is YYNGEE. The CDR3 runs 15 residues. V was shortened by 2 bases and J by 9 bases, with 18 bases between the two germline ends. CDR3 DNA sequence: TGTGCCAGCAGCGTCAGGGTTTGGGACGAAATCATTCAGTACTTC. Its protein is CASSVRVWDEIIQYF. Looking up the rest from reference TRBV9 and TRBJ2-4 gives the full variable domain: DSGVTQTPKHLITATGQRVTLRCSPRSGDLSVYWYQQSLDQGLQFLIQYYNGEERAKGNILERFSAQQFPDLHSELNLSSLELGDSALYFCASSVRVWDEIIQYFGAGTRLSVL.